These 29 T cell receptor beta chains share one sample of origin, sequenced in a study of T cells in Graves' hyperthyroidism and ophthalmopathy. TCR beta CDR3 regions were amplified from RNA transcripts. First-round RT-PCR targeting the TCR CDR3 was performed with the HTBI primer set. Each CDR3 protein is one row after TCRdb ran MiXCR on the multiplex PCR reads. This table has 250,000 to 300,000 distinct CDR3 sequences, roughly an eighth appearing once. Source material: blood. These receptors were taken from a woman aged 40 to 50 with Graves' hyperthyroidism.

This clonotype was observed many times. The chain carries TRBV2 and TRBJ2-4, with 8 bases lining up with TRBD2. This CDR3 spans 14 amino acids. Germline loops: CDR1 SNHLY, CDR2 FYNNEI. V lost 3 bases to trimming and J lost 9 bases; unmatched junction nucleotides: 7. The CDR3 DNA reads as TGTGCCAGCAGTGATTCAGCGGGAGAGGTCATTCAGTACTTC. Translated, it gives CASSDSAGEVIQYF.

This chain uses TRBV25-1 with TRBJ1-1; D uncertain. Per germline, CDR1 MGHDK and CDR2 SYGVNS. The CDR3 covers 15 residues. With 1 base removed from V and 5 bases from J, the gap between germline ends came to 14 bases. This chain's CDR3 is CASSESGSVSTEAFF. The CDR3 DNA follows: TGTGCCAGCAGTGAATCGGGAAGTGTGTCGACTGAAGCTTTCTTT.

In its sample, this clonotype was seen many times. This rearrangement joins TRBV20-1 to TRBJ1-5, with a weak D call TRBD1 (6 bases). The V and J ends lost 2 bases and 5 bases respectively, with 13 bases between them. Germline V CDR1 and CDR2: DFQATT, SNEGSKA (reference sequence). The CDR3 is 14 residues long. The CDR3 sequence: CSARQGTLYQPQHF. The CDR3 region has the DNA TGCAGTGCTAGACAGGGGACCCTTTATCAGCCCCAGCATTTT.

This clonotype was observed many times. The V gene is TRBV6-1, the J gene TRBJ2-7, with 9 bases matching TRBD1. Germline CDR1 reads MNHNS; CDR2 reads SASEGT. V lost 1 base and J lost 4; bases outside the gene matches: 5. CDR3 length: 15 residues. CDR3 loop: CASSEEGTGFYEQYF. For the CDR3, the DNA is TGTGCCAGCAGTGAAGAAGGGACAGGGTTTTACGAGCAGTACTTC.

This clonotype was observed a few times. This sequence joins TRBV5-1 and TRBJ2-3; TRBD2 matches 11 bases. Germline V gene data show CDR1 as SGHRS and CDR2 as YFSETQ. The length of the CDR3 is 14 residues. Trimming cost V 4 bases and J 6 bases; bases outside gene matches: 4. CDR3: CASSLAGGGDTQYF. As DNA, the CDR3 is TGCGCCAGCAGCCTAGCGGGAGGAGGCGATACGCAGTATTTT. The entire variable domain, with the rest obtained from reference TRBV5-1 and TRBJ2-3, is as follows: KAGVTQTPRYLIKTRGQQVTLSCSPISGHRSVSWYQQTPGQGLQFLFEYFSETQRNKGNFPGRFSGRQFSNSRSEMNVSTLELGDSALYLCASSLAGGGDTQYFGPGTRLTVL.

This clonotype appeared a few times. The rearrangement uses TRBV15 and TRBJ2-5; 7 nucleotides line up with TRBD2. With 5 bases clipped from V and 5 bases from J, the junction kept 8 bases outside the gene matches. The CDR3 runs to 14 residues. Germline CDR1 is LNHNV and CDR2 is YYDKDF (reference sequence). Written as DNA, the CDR3 is TGTGCCACCAGCGAGGGAGGGCTTGAGGAGACCCAGTACTTC. It is translated as CATSEGGLEETQYF.

With regard to this clonotype: A much larger clone differs by one base, so this may be a read error. The rearrangement links TRBV7-6 to TRBJ2-6; D gene unclear. The V gene lost 5 bases and the J gene lost 2 bases, with 7 bases spanning the gap. The CDR3 has 14 residues. Germline V CDR1 and CDR2: SGHVS, FNYEAQ. The CDR3 region has the DNA TGTGCCAGCAGCCCAAGGGCTGGGGCCAACGTCCTGACTTTC. Its translation: CASSPRAGANVLTF.

The chain recombines TRBV5-5 with TRBJ2-5, with a possible D match to TRBD1 (5 bases). Germline loops: CDR1 SGHKS, CDR2 YYEKEE (reference sequence). The germline V and J ends were trimmed by 2 bases and 3 bases, with 14 bases remaining between them. The CDR3 spans 15 residues. For the CDR3, the DNA is TGTGCCAGCAGCTTAAAGGGGCAAGTGGAAGAGACCCAGTACTTC. This sequence encodes CASSLKGQVEETQYF.

This clonotype was seen a few times. This may come from a read error, since a much larger clone is one base off. The V and J genes are TRBV20-1 and TRBJ2-1; 7 positions agree with TRBD2. This CDR3 contains 15 residues. Looked up from germline, CDR1 is DFQATT and CDR2 is SNEGSKA (reference sequence). DNA for the CDR3: TGCAGTGCTCTGAATCGGGAGGTTTCCTACAATGAGCAGTCCTTC. Protein: CSALNREVSYNEQSF.

This clonotype appeared many times. The gene calls are TRBV2 and TRBJ2-2, with D hard to call. V was cut by 4 bases and J by 1 base, with 7 bases left in between. In germline, CDR1 is SNHLY, CDR2 FYNNEI. This CDR3 spans 14 amino acids. CDR3 bases: TGTGCCAGCAGTGTGAGAGTGAACACCGGGGAGCTGTTTTTT. Translated: CASSVRVNTGELFF.

This clonotype was counted ten times or more. V gene TRBV12-3 or TRBV12-4 combines with J gene TRBJ2-2; no clear D. This CDR3 is 15 amino acids long. V was shortened by 4 bases and J by 4 bases, with 13 bases between the two germline ends. Here the CDR3 reads CASSYARVRTGELFF. In DNA, the CDR3 is TGTGCCAGCAGTTATGCTAGGGTCCGCACCGGGGAGCTGTTTTTT.

The sample holds a few counts of this clonotype. This chain uses TRBV28 with TRBJ2-1, with 9 bases that match TRBD2. CDR3 length: 13 amino acids. The V gene end was trimmed by 10 bases and the J gene end by 4 bases; junction bases not matched to a gene: 5. Germline V gene data show CDR1 as MDHEN and CDR2 as SYDVKM. CDR3: CATVAGAYNEQFF. CDR3 nucleotides: TGTGCCACCGTAGCGGGAGCGTACAATGAGCAGTTCTTC. Full variable domain (rest looked up from reference TRBV28 and TRBJ2-1): DVKVTQSSRYLVKRTGEKVFLECVQDMDHENMFWYRQDPGLGLRLIYFSYDVKMKEKGDIPEGYSVSREKKERFSLILESASTNQTSMYLCATVAGAYNEQFFGPGTRLTVL.

The rearrangement joins TRBV5-8 to TRBJ1-2; D remains ambiguous. The V gene's germline CDR1 is SGHTS and CDR2 YDEGEE. V lost 1 base and J lost 4, with 8 bases in between. CDR3 length: 13 amino acids. CDR3 protein: CASSLQEIYGYTF. Here the CDR3 DNA reads TGTGCCAGCAGCTTGCAGGAGATCTATGGCTACACCTTC.

V usage is TRBV15 and J usage is TRBJ2-3; 8 nucleotides line up with TRBD1. CDR3 length: 15 residues. CDR1 LNHNV and CDR2 YYDKDF come from the germline V gene (reference sequence). The trim removed 8 bases at V and 2 bases at J, leaving 9 bases unmatched. The CDR3 loop reads CATEMTGANTDTQYF. In DNA, the CDR3 is TGTGCCACCGAAATGACAGGGGCGAACACAGATACGCAGTATTTT.

This clonotype has a handful of counts. The V call is TRBV20-1, the J call TRBJ2-7, with 15 bases matching TRBD2. Germline CDR1 reads DFQATT; CDR2 reads SNEGSKA (reference sequence). The CDR3 is made up of 16 amino acids. The CDR3 is CSANPGLAGGRYEQYF. The CDR3 DNA follows: TGCAGCGCAAATCCGGGACTAGCGGGAGGCCGCTACGAGCAGTACTTC.

This chain links TRBV6-1 with TRBJ2-1; 9 bases fit TRBD1. The CDR3 has 16 residues. Unmatched junction bases numbered 10, after V lost 5 bases and J lost 5 bases. Germline lookup yields CDR1 MNHNS and CDR2 SASEGT. DNA for the CDR3: TGTGCCAGCAGTAAATTACCGGGACAGGGTGACAATGAGCAGTTCTTC. Protein: CASSKLPGQGDNEQFF.

This clonotype showed up just a few times. The V call is TRBV20-1, the J call TRBJ1-1; D call uncertain. Germline CDR1 is DFQATT and CDR2 is SNEGSKA (reference sequence). Trimming removed 6 bases at V and 4 bases at J, with 18 bases between. The CDR3 sequence is 14 residues long. CDR3 coding DNA: TGCAGTGCGCAATCAGGAGGGCGGCGCACTGAAGCTTTCTTT. This translates into CSAQSGGRRTEAFF.

This clonotype was recorded at least ten times. The J gene is TRBJ2-1, the V gene TRBV20-1; weak D call: TRBD2 (5 bases). The germline CDR1 and CDR2 sequences are DFQATT and SNEGSKA (reference sequence). This CDR3 has 14 residues. V was trimmed by 3 bases and J by 4 bases, leaving 13 bases between them. As DNA, the CDR3 is TGCAGTGCTAGTGTGGCGGGCACTTACAATGAGCAGTTCTTC. This codes for CSASVAGTYNEQFF.

V is TRBV5-6 and J is TRBJ2-1; a possible D gene is TRBD2 (5 bases). The CDR3 sequence is 15 residues long. V lost 4 bases and J lost 6, with 17 bases in between. Germline V gives CDR1 SGHDT, CDR2 YYEEEE. The CDR3 sequence is CASSPGIPPSNEQFF. In nucleotides, the CDR3 is TGTGCCAGCAGCCCCGGGATCCCCCCCAGCAATGAGCAGTTCTTC.

This clonotype showed up just a few times. The chain carries TRBV14 and TRBJ2-1; TRBD2 matches 10 bases. Trimming took 0 bases from V and 9 from J; bases not matched to a gene: 14. In germline, CDR1 is SGHDN, CDR2 FVKESK. The CDR3 loop spans 18 amino acids. The DNA for the CDR3 is TGTGCCAGCAGCCAAGATATTCGGCTAGCGGGAGTTTGGGGTGAGCAGTTCTTC. Translating it yields CASSQDIRLAGVWGEQFF.

The chain employs TRBV24-1 and TRBJ2-2; the match to TRBD1 covers 9 bases. V trimming: 4 bases; J trimming: 5 bases; junction bases outside the gene matches: 7. The CDR3 has 16 residues. Germline V CDR1 and CDR2: KGHDR, SFDVKD. CDR3 bases: TGTGCCACCAGTGACTACGGGACAGGGATGACCGGGGAGCTGTTTTTT. Translating gives CATSDYGTGMTGELFF.

This clonotype was picked up many times. V usage is TRBV10-2 and J usage is TRBJ2-7; 10 bases line up with TRBD1. V lost 6 bases and J lost 7; bases outside the gene matches: 12. Germline CDR1 and CDR2: WSHSY and SAAADI. There are 15 residues in the CDR3. The CDR3 sequence is CASRSGQGDAREQYF. The CDR3 DNA follows: TGCGCCAGCAGATCAGGACAGGGGGACGCAAGGGAGCAGTACTTC.

The rearrangement joins TRBV11-1 to TRBJ1-2; 12 positions agree with TRBD1. Germline CDR1 reads SGHAT; CDR2 reads FQDESV (reference sequence). This CDR3 is 15 amino acids long. The V and J ends lost 5 bases and 3 bases, in that order; junction bases with no gene match: 4. CDR3 bases: TGTGCCAGCAGCCGGGGACAGGGGGCTGACTATGGCTACACCTTC. The encoded protein is CASSRGQGADYGYTF.

This clonotype has more than one count but fewer than ten. This chain joins TRBV7-9 and TRBJ2-7; 7 bases are shared with TRBD2. CDR1 is SEHNR, CDR2 FQNEAQ, per germline (reference sequence). The CDR3 extends over 15 amino acids. V trimming: 5 bases; J trimming: 0 bases; junction bases outside the gene matches: 7. In DNA form, the CDR3 reads TGTGCCAGCAGCGCCAGCGGGAAAGGCTCCTACGAGCAGTACTTC. Amino acid sequence: CASSASGKGSYEQYF.

The chain combines TRBV5-4 with TRBJ2-7; unclear D gene. From germline, CDR1 is SGHNT and CDR2 YYREEE (reference sequence). Trimming removed 4 bases from V and 2 bases from J, with 22 bases in between. CDR3 length: 17 residues. Here the CDR3 reads CASSPSHGPLEPYEQYF. The CDR3 DNA reads TGTGCCAGCAGCCCTTCCCACGGGCCACTTGAACCCTACGAGCAGTACTTC. Together with reference TRBV5-4 and TRBJ2-7, the CDR3 gives the full variable domain: ETGVTQSPTHLIKTRGQQVTLRCSSQSGHNTVSWYQQALGQGPQFIFQYYREEENGRGNFPPRFSGLQFPNYSSELNVNALELDDSALYLCASSPSHGPLEPYEQYFGPGTRLTVT.

This clonotype occurred a few times. The V call is TRBV28, the J call TRBJ2-1, with D perhaps TRBD1 or TRBD2 (5 bases each). From germline, CDR1 is MDHEN and CDR2 SYDVKM. Trimming removed 8 bases from V and 4 bases from J, with 18 bases in between. The CDR3 spans 15 residues. Here the CDR3 DNA reads TGTGCCAGCGGCACCCGGGACGGCCCATACAATGAGCAGTTCTTC. The encoded protein is CASGTRDGPYNEQFF.

The J gene is TRBJ2-5, the V gene TRBV6-1; D ambiguous. Germline V lookup: CDR1 MNHNS, CDR2 SASEGT. The ends were cut back, 6 bases at V and 4 bases at J, with 12 bases in the middle. The CDR3 contains 13 residues. CDR3 DNA sequence: TGTGCCAGCAGAGTACCCGGTGGAGAGACCCAGTACTTC. Its translation is CASRVPGGETQYF.

The table lists this clonotype with many counts. In DNA form, the CDR3 reads TGTGCCAGTAGTATCGGGGTCGGGGGTTTGGAGACCCAGTACTTC. Translation gives CASSIGVGGLETQYF. The rearrangement uses TRBV19 and TRBJ2-5; a weak D match, TRBD2 (6 bases). There are 15 residues in the CDR3. V gave up 3 bases and J gave up 5 bases, with 16 bases separating them. CDR1 LNHDA and CDR2 SQIVND come from the germline V gene (reference sequence). Full variable domain (outside the CDR3, taken from reference TRBV19 and TRBJ2-5): DGGITQSPKYLFRKEGQNVTLSCEQNLNHDAMYWYRQDPGQGLRLIYYSQIVNDFQKGDIAEGYSVSREKKESFPLTVTSAQKNPTAFYLCASSIGVGGLETQYFGPGTRLLVL.

This clonotype showed up just a few times. J is TRBJ2-3 and V is TRBV11-1; D is ambiguous. This CDR3 region has 14 residues. Germline CDR1 and CDR2: SGHAT and FQDESV (reference sequence). V lost 1 base and J 6 bases, leaving 11 bases between the germline ends. The CDR3 DNA reads as TGTGCCAGCAGCTTAGGTAGGCCCCCGGATACGCAGTATTTT. It specifies CASSLGRPPDTQYF.